One and the same sample provided the 10 T cell receptor beta chains below, sequenced in a study of long-term antiretroviral therapy in people with HIV. Runs used v3.0 of the immunoSEQ assay and were done at survey level. Profiled with immunoSEQ multiplex PCR; TCRdb holds only in-frame clones, not every one. The table records about 28,000 clones, 90% to 95% of them present only once. The sample in question was unsorted PBMCs, obtained 6 to 6.5 years after starting antiretroviral therapy. These receptors originate from a man aged 25 to 45 with HIV.

The rearrangement joins TRBV4-3 to TRBJ2-3, with D unresolved. The germline V gene has CDR1 LGHNA and CDR2 YSLEER. This CDR3 spans 16 amino acids. Deletions cut 4 bases from V and 3 bases from J, with 17 bases between. The CDR3 DNA follows: TGCGCCAGCAGCCCCTCCTCTGGGCGGTCAACAGATACGCAGTATTTT. This encodes CASSPSSGRSTDTQYF.

The chain has TRBV19 and TRBJ2-7; 8 bases fit TRBD1. Germline values: CDR1 LNHDA, CDR2 SQIVND (reference sequence). This CDR3 has 14 residues. Trimming cost V 7 bases and J 1 base; bases outside gene matches: 6. The CDR3 DNA sequence: TGTGCCAGTAAGGACAGGGAAATTTCCTACGAGCAGTACTTC. Translating gives CASKDREISYEQYF.

The CDR3 region has the DNA TGTGCAGCGACTAGCGGGGGCTCAGATACGCAGTATTTT. It specifies CAATSGGSDTQYF. This chain uses TRBV30 with TRBJ2-3; 12 bases line up with TRBD2. The CDR3 is 13 amino acids. CDR1 GTSNPN and CDR2 SVGIG come from the germline V gene (reference sequence).

J is TRBJ2-3 and V is TRBV4-1; tentatively, D is TRBD2 (5 bases). CDR3 length: 15 amino acids. CDR1 is MGHRA, CDR2 YSYEKL, per germline. V dropped 3 bases and J dropped 0 bases, with 10 bases sitting between them. The CDR3 spells CASSQFGVSTDTQYF. The CDR3 DNA follows: TGCGCCAGCAGCCAGTTCGGGGTTAGCACAGATACGCAGTATTTT.

The V gene is TRBV5-1, the J gene TRBJ1-1; possibly TRBD1 for D (6 bases). The CDR3 loop spans 13 amino acids. Trimming left V 4 bases short and J 4 bases short, with 11 bases between. Germline values: CDR1 SGHRS, CDR2 YFSETQ. DNA for the CDR3: TGCGCCAGCAGCCCTACAGGGACCACTGAAGCTTTCTTT. Amino acid sequence: CASSPTGTTEAFF.

The chain combines TRBV6-5 with TRBJ1-4, with D unresolved. The ends were cut back, 8 bases at V and 6 bases at J, with 16 bases in the middle. CDR3 length equals 14 residues. Per the germline V gene, CDR1 is MNHEY and CDR2 is SVGAGI. This CDR3 is CASRLVLRDEKLFF. As DNA, the CDR3 is TGTGCCAGCCGCCTGGTCCTAAGGGATGAAAAACTGTTTTTT.

The chain combines TRBV5-6 with TRBJ2-3; D remains ambiguous. CDR3 length equals 13 residues. Trimming took 4 bases from V and 11 from J, leaving 17 bases between them. Germline V gene sequence: CDR1 SGHDT, CDR2 YYEEEE. This CDR3 reads CASSGMTNTEQYF. The CDR3 region has the DNA TGTGCCAGCAGCGGGATGACAAACACTGAGCAGTATTTT.

This rearrangement joins TRBV27 to TRBJ2-7, with a weak D call TRBD1 (6 bases). This CDR3 is built from 15 residues. Trimming cost V 0 bases and J 8 bases, with 17 bases left between them. Germline V gives CDR1 MNHEY, CDR2 SMNVEV (reference sequence). As DNA, the CDR3 is TGTGCCAGCAGTTTATCGTGGGGGCCGACGTTCAAGCAGTACTTC. It codes for CASSLSWGPTFKQYF.

The V and J genes are TRBV6-5 and TRBJ2-3, with D hard to call. The CDR3 length is 14 residues. Per germline, CDR1 MNHEY and CDR2 SVGAGI. V shed 5 bases and J shed 5 bases, with 14 bases lying between them. The CDR3 loop reads CASSPWSHGDTQYF. The DNA for the CDR3 is TGTGCCAGCAGTCCCTGGTCGCACGGAGATACGCAGTATTTT.

The CDR3 protein is CASSQEPGPTNEKLFF. The CDR3 coding sequence is TGTGCCAGCAGCCAAGAACCAGGGCCAACTAATGAAAAACTGTTTTTT. The rearrangement links TRBV4-2 to TRBJ1-4, with D possibly being TRBD1 (5 bases). CDR1 and CDR2 (germline): LGHNA, YNFKEQ. The CDR3 extends over 16 amino acids. Trimming cost V 0 bases and J 0 bases, with 8 bases left between them.